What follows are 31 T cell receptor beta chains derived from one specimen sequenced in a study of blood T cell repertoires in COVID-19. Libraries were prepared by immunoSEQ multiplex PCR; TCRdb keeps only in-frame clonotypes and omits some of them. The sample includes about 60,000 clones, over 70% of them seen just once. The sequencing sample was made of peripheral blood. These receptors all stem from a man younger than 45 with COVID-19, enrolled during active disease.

The CDR3 DNA reads as TGTGCCAGCAGTCCCGGGACAGGAAAGTACTACGAGCAGTACTTC. Its protein is CASSPGTGKYYEQYF. The gene calls are TRBV14 and TRBJ2-7; TRBD1 aligns across 8 bases. V dropped 6 bases and J dropped 3; count of bases not matched to a gene: 10. Germline V gene sequence: CDR1 SGHDN, CDR2 FVKESK. The length of the CDR3 is 15 residues.

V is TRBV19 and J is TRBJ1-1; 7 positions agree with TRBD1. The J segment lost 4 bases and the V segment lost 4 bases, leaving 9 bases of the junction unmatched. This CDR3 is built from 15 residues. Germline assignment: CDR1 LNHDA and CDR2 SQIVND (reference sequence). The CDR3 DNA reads TGTGCCAGTAGTACCAAAGACAGGGCGGGCACTGAAGCTTTCTTT. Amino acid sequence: CASSTKDRAGTEAFF.

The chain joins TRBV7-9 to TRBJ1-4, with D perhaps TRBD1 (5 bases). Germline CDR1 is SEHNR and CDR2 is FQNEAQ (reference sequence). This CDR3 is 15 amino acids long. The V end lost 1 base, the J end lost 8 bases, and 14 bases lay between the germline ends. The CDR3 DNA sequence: TGTGCCAGCAGCTTAGTCGGCGGGGGTTCGGAAAAACTGTTTTTT. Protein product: CASSLVGGGSEKLFF.

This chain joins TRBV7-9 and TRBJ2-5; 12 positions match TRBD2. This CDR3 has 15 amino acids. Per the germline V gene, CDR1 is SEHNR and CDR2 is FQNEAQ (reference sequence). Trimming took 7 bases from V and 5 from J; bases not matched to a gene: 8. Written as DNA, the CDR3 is TGTGCCAGCAACTCACGGACTAGCGGGACGGAGACCCAGTACTTC. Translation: CASNSRTSGTETQYF.

Here the CDR3 reads CASKTGGDYGYTF. The CDR3 nucleotides read TGTGCCAGTAAGACAGGGGGGGACTATGGCTACACCTTC. V gene TRBV28 combines with J gene TRBJ1-2, with TRBD1 matching 9 bases. The ends lost 9 bases at V and 3 bases at J; junction bases unmatched: 5. CDR3 length: 13 amino acids. CDR1 is MDHEN and CDR2 is SYDVKM in the germline V gene.

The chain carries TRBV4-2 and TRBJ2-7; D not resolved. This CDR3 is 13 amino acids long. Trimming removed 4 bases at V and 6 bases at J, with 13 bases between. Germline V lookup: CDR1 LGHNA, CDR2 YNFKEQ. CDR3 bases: TGTGCCAGCAGCCCCGGTGGTGCTGGCGAGCAGTACTTC. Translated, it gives CASSPGGAGEQYF.

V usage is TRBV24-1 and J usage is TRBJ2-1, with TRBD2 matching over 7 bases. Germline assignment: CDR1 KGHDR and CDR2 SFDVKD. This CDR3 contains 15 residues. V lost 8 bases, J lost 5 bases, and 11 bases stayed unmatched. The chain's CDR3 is CATTRGGSGDNEQFF. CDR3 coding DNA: TGTGCCACCACCCGAGGCGGGAGTGGGGACAATGAGCAGTTCTTC.

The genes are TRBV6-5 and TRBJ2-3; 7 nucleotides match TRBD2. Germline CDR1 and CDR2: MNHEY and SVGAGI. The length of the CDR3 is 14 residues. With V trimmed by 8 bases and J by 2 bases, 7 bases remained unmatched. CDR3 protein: CASSPSGPTDTQYF. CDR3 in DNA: TGTGCCAGCTCCCCTAGCGGCCCCACAGATACGCAGTATTTT.

The CDR3 sequence is CASRYRPGSNQPQHF. In DNA form, the CDR3 reads TGTGCCAGCAGGTACAGGCCTGGGAGCAATCAGCCCCAGCATTTT. This sequence joins TRBV2 and TRBJ1-5; D perhaps matches TRBD1 (5 bases). Looked up from germline, CDR1 is SNHLY and CDR2 is FYNNEI. CDR3 length: 15 amino acids. The germline V and J ends were trimmed by 6 bases and 1 base, with 13 bases remaining between them.

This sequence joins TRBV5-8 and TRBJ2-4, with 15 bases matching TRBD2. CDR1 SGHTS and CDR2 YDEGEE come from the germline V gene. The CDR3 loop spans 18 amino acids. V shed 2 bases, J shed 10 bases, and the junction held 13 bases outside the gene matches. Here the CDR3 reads CASSLPRSGTSGRPIQYF. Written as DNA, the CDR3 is TGTGCCAGCAGCTTACCCCGGTCGGGGACTAGCGGGAGGCCTATTCAGTACTTC.

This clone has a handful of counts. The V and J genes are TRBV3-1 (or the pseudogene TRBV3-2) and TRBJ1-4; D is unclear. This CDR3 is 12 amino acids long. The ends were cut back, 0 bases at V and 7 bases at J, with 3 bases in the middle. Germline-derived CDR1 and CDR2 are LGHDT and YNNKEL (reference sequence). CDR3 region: CASSQEREKLFF. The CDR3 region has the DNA TGTGCCAGCAGCCAAGAGCGTGAAAAACTGTTTTTT.

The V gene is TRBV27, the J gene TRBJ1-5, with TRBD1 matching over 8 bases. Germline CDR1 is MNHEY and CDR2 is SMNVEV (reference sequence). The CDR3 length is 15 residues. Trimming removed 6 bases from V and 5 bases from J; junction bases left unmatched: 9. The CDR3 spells CASRLGTGQYQPQHF. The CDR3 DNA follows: TGTGCCAGCAGGCTTGGGACAGGACAATATCAGCCCCAGCATTTT.

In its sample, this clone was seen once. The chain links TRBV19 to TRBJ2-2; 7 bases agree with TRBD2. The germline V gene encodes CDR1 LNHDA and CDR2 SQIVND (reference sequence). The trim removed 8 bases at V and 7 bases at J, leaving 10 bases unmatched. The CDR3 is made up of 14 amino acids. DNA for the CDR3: TGTGCCAGTTATACGGGAGGACGGAGCGGGGAGCTGTTTTTT. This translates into CASYTGGRSGELFF.

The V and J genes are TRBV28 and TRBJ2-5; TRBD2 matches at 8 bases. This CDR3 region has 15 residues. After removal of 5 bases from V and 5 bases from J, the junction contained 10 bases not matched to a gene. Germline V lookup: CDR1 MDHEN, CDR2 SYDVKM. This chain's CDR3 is CASSPPGGAGETQYF. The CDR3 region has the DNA TGTGCCAGCAGTCCGCCGGGGGGGGCGGGGGAGACCCAGTACTTC.

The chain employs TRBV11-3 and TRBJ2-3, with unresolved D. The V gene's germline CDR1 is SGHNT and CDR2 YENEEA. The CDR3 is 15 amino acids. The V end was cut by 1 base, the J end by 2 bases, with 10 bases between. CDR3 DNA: TGTGCCAGCAGCTTAGGGGCCGTAATCACAGATACGCAGTATTTT. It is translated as CASSLGAVITDTQYF.

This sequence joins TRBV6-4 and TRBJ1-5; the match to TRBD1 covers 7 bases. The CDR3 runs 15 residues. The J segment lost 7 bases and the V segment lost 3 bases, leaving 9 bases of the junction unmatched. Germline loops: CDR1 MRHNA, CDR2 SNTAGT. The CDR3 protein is CASSESGDRRQPQHF. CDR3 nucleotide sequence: TGTGCCAGCAGTGAATCCGGGGACAGAAGACAGCCCCAGCATTTT.

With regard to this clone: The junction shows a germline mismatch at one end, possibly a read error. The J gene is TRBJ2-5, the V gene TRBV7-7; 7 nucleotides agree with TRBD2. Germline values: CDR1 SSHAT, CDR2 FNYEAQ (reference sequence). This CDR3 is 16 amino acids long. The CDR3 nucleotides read TGTGCTAGCAGCACTAACGTGGGGGGGGTCCAAGAGACCCAGTACTTC. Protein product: CASSTNVGGVQETQYF.

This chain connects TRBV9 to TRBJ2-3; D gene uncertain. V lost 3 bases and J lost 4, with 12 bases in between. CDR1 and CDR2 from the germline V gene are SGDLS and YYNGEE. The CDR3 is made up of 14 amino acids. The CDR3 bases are TGTGCCAGCAGCGAGACTCATAGATCAGATACGCAGTATTTT. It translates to CASSETHRSDTQYF.

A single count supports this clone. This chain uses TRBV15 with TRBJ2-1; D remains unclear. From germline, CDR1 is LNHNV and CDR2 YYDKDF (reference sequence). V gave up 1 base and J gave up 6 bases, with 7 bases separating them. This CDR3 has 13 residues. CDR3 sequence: CATSRVGVNEQFF. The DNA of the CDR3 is TGTGCCACCAGCAGAGTCGGTGTCAATGAGCAGTTCTTC.

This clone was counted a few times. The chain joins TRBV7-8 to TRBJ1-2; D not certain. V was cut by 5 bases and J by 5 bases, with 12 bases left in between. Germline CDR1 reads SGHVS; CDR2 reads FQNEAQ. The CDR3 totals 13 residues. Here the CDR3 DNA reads TGTGCCAGCAGCCCCGGAGAGTGGTATGGCTACACCTTC. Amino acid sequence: CASSPGEWYGYTF.

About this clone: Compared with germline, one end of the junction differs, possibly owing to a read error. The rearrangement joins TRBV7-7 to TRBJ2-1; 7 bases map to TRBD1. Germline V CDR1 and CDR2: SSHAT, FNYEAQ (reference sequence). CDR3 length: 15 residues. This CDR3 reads CASSLDRVGHNEQFF. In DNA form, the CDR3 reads TGTGCTAGCAGCTTAGACAGGGTTGGTCACAATGAGCAGTTCTTC.

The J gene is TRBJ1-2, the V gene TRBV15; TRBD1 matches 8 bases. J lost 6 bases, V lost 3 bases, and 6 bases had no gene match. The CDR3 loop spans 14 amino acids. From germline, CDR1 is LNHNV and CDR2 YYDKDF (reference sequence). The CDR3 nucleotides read TGTGCCACCAGCAGGAAACAGGGGGGGGATGGCTACACCTTC. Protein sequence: CATSRKQGGDGYTF.

As DNA, the CDR3 is TGTGCCAGCAGCTTAGGAACAGGGAACACAGATACGCAGTATTTT. Its translation: CASSLGTGNTDTQYF. This chain uses TRBV7-9 with TRBJ2-3, with D possibly TRBD1 on 6 matching bases. Looked up from germline, CDR1 is SEHNR and CDR2 is FQNEAQ (reference sequence). V was pared by 1 base and J by 2 bases, with 10 bases between. The CDR3 loop spans 15 amino acids. Based on the CDR3 plus reference TRBV7-9 and TRBJ2-3, the full variable domain is DTGVSQNPRHKITKRGQNVTFRCDPISEHNRLYWYRQTLGQGPEFLTYFQNEAQLEKSRLLSDRFSAERPKGSFSTLEIQRTEQGDSAMYLCASSLGTGNTDTQYFGPGTRLTVL.

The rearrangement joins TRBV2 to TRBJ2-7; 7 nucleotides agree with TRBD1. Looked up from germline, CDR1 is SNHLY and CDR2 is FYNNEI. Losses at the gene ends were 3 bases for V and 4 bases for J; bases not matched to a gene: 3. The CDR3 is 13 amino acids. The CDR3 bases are TGTGCCAGCAGTGATTGGGACAGTTACGAGCAGTACTTC. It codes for CASSDWDSYEQYF.

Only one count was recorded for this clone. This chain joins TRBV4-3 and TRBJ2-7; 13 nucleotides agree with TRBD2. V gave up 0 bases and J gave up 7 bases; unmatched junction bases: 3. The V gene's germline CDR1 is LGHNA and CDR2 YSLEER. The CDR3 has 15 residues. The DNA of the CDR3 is TGCGCCAGCAGCCAAGAAACTAGCGGGAGGGGGGAGCAGTACTTC. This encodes CASSQETSGRGEQYF.

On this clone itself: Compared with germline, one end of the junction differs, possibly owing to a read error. The CDR3 is CASMPRDRGMNTGAFF. The DNA of the CDR3 is TGTGCCAGCATGCCCCGGGACAGGGGAATGAACACTGGAGCTTTCTTT. This chain connects TRBV3-1 (or the pseudogene TRBV3-2) to TRBJ1-1, with 10 bases that match TRBD1. CDR1 LGHDT and CDR2 YNNKEL come from the germline V gene (reference sequence). The CDR3 contains 16 residues.

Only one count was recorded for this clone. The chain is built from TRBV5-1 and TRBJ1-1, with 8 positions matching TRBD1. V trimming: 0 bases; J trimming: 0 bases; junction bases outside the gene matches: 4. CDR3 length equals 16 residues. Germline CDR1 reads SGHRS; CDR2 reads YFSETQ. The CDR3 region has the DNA TGCGCCAGCAGCTTGGCCCCGACAGGGGTGAACACTGAAGCTTTCTTT. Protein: CASSLAPTGVNTEAFF.

The CDR3 coding sequence is TGCGCCAGCAGTCTAATTAGGACAGTCTCCCCCGCGAACACCGGGGAGCTGTTTTTT. This translates into CASSLIRTVSPANTGELFF. V is TRBV10-1 and J is TRBJ2-2; perhaps TRBD1 as D (6 bases). CDR1 and CDR2 from the germline V gene are WNHNN and SYGVQD (reference sequence). V dropped 5 bases and J dropped 0 bases, with 22 bases sitting between them. The CDR3 totals 19 residues.

CDR3 loop: CASSLTGLYEQYF. The CDR3 region has the DNA TGCGCCAGCAGCTTAACAGGGCTCTACGAGCAGTACTTC. The chain links TRBV5-1 to TRBJ2-7, with D tentatively TRBD1 (6 bases). V lost 2 bases and J 3 bases, leaving 9 bases between the germline ends. The CDR3 consists of 13 residues. The V gene's germline CDR1 is SGHRS and CDR2 YFSETQ.

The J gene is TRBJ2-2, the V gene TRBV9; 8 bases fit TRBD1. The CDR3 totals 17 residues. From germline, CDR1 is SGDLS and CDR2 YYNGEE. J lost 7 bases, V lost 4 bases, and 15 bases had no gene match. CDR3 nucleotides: TGTGCCAGCAGCTATACACTAGGACAGGGTGAGGGCGGGGAGCTGTTTTTT. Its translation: CASSYTLGQGEGGELFF. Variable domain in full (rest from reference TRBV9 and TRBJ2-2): DSGVTQTPKHLITATGQRVTLRCSPRSGDLSVYWYQQSLDQGLQFLIQYYNGEERAKGNILERFSAQQFPDLHSELNLSSLELGDSALYFCASSYTLGQGEGGELFFGEGSRLTVL.

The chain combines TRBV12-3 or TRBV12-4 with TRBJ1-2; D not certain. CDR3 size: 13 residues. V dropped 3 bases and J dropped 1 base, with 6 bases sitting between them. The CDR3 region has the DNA TGTGCCAGCAGTTTCCAGGATAACTATGGCTACACCTTC. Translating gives CASSFQDNYGYTF.